The rows below give T cell receptor beta chains drawn from one sample of a study of identical twins. A single record per CDR3 protein comes from TCRdb applying MiXCR to the 5' RACE reads. In the table there are approximately 300,000 distinct CDR3 sequences, 9.5% of which are singletons. This sample also appeared in a second study, on yellow fever vaccine responses in identical twins.

Sequencing was performed on CD8+ T cells sorted from blood. Every receptor here comes from a woman aged 18-29 years in good health. Both conserved end residues are part of each CDR3. D genes are given only for firm matches. Clone size is shown for a subset of rows, as once, few, many or a class of expanded clone.

>NA|TRBV12-3/TRBV12-4|NA|TRBJ2-1
CASSFGISVPPNRNEQFF
TGTGCCAGCAGTTTTGGGATATCGGTTCCCCCTAACCGCAATGAGCAGTTCTTC
>few|TRBV20-1|TRBD1|TRBJ2-6
CSAGQGSGANVLTF
TGCAGTGCCGGACAGGGATCTGGGGCCAACGTCCTGACTTTC
>NA|TRBV27|TRBD1|TRBJ2-2
CASRDRGSELFF
TGTGCCAGCAGGGACAGGGGTTCGGAGCTGTTTTTT
>many|TRBV28|NA|TRBJ2-7
CAHQGVSYEQYF
TGTGCCCACCAAGGGGTGTCCTACGAGCAGTACTTC
>many|TRBV27|NA|TRBJ1-2
CASSLIGPPTIFGYTF
TGTGCCAGCAGTTTAATCGGTCCCCCCACCATCTTTGGCTACACCTTC
>few|TRBV3-1|NA|TRBJ1-2
CASSVAPSTGPISGGYTF
TGTGCCAGCAGCGTAGCCCCTTCAACCGGGCCTATAAGCGGAGGCTACACCTTC
>NA|TRBV29-1|NA|TRBJ2-7
CSAAGTSAYEQYF
TGCAGCGCCGCCGGGACGTCTGCCTACGAGCAGTACTTC
>few|TRBV10-3|NA|TRBJ2-5
CAISESLAWEETQYF
TGTGCCATCAGTGAGTCGCTAGCTTGGGAAGAGACCCAGTACTTC
>NA|TRBV27|NA|TRBJ2-7
CASSLTESYEQYF
TGTGCCAGCAGTTTGACGGAATCCTACGAGCAGTACTTC
>NA|TRBV30|TRBD1|TRBJ2-2
CAWSTRTGFDGPVLNTGELFF
TGTGCCTGGAGTACTCGGACAGGGTTCGATGGTCCCGTACTGAACACCGGGGAGCTGTTTTTT
>few|TRBV7-6|NA|TRBJ2-5
CASSLSSPWEKETQYF
TGTGCCAGCAGCTTATCCTCTCCGTGGGAAAAAGAGACCCAGTACTTC
>NA|TRBV9|TRBD1|TRBJ2-7
CASSADRGLKYSYEQYF
TGTGCCAGCAGCGCGGACAGGGGGCTAAAGTACTCCTACGAGCAGTACTTC
>few|TRBV24-1|NA|TRBJ2-1
CATSDMTLGQFF
TGTGCCACCAGTGATATGACCCTCGGGCAGTTCTTC
>many|TRBV3-1|NA|TRBJ1-1
CASSQPGWVDTEAFF
TGTGCCAGCAGCCAACCAGGGTGGGTGGACACTGAAGCTTTCTTT
>NA|TRBV12-3/TRBV12-4|NA|TRBJ2-3
CASSLGPYDTQYF
TGTGCCAGCAGTTTAGGACCGTATGATACGCAGTATTTT
>NA|TRBV3-1|NA|TRBJ2-7
CASSQAGFGYEQYF
TGTGCCAGCAGCCAAGCAGGATTCGGCTACGAGCAGTACTTC
>NA|TRBV20-1|NA|TRBJ2-7
CSARQVTPIFSYEQYF
TGCAGTGCTAGGCAGGTGACCCCTATTTTCTCCTACGAGCAGTACTTC
>few|TRBV18|NA|TRBJ2-7
CASSPPRAITPYEQYF
TGTGCCAGCTCACCACCGCGGGCAATTACCCCCTACGAGCAGTACTTC
>few|TRBV7-9|NA|TRBJ2-7
CASSLSEDPYEQYF
TGTGCCAGCAGCTTATCCGAGGATCCCTACGAGCAGTACTTC
>many|TRBV10-2|NA|TRBJ2-1
CASSDSWNEQFF
TGCGCCAGCAGTGATTCTTGGAATGAGCAGTTCTTC
>few|TRBV4-3|NA|TRBJ2-2
CASSPFSGEGELFF
TGCGCCAGCAGCCCTTTTTCGGGAGAGGGGGAGCTGTTTTTT
>few|TRBV2|NA|TRBJ1-1
CASSDPRKNTEAFF
TGTGCCAGCAGTGACCCCAGGAAAAACACTGAAGCTTTCTTT
>many|TRBV9|NA|TRBJ1-5
CASSVGQQPQPQHF
TGTGCCAGCAGCGTAGGGCAGCAGCCTCAGCCCCAGCATTTT
>many|TRBV28|TRBD2|TRBJ2-1
CASREGTNSGNEQFF
TGTGCCAGCAGGGAAGGGACTAATTCTGGCAATGAGCAGTTCTTC
>NA|TRBV27|NA|TRBJ2-3
CASSWADPTDTQYF
TGTGCCAGCAGTTGGGCGGATCCCACAGATACGCAGTATTTT
>NA|TRBV9|NA|TRBJ2-3
CASSVDGSRDTQYF
TGTGCCAGCAGCGTAGATGGTAGCCGCGATACGCAGTATTTT
>many|TRBV29-1|NA|TRBJ2-7
CSALNGSSYEQYF
TGCAGCGCATTGAACGGGAGCTCCTACGAGCAGTACTTC
>many|TRBV10-3|NA|TRBJ2-1
CAISVEGGYNEQFF
TGTGCCATCAGTGTGGAGGGAGGCTACAATGAGCAGTTCTTC
>many|TRBV24-1|TRBD2|TRBJ2-1
CATATTSRGLRNEQFF
TGTGCCACCGCAACGACTAGCCGGGGTCTGAGGAATGAGCAGTTCTTC
>medium-sized|TRBV7-2|TRBD2|TRBJ2-1
CASSAGLAVYNEQFF
TGTGCCAGCAGCGCGGGACTAGCGGTCTACAATGAGCAGTTCTTC
>NA|TRBV7-9|NA|TRBJ2-2
CASSLQTANTGELFF
TGTGCCAGCAGCTTGCAGACAGCGAACACCGGGGAGCTGTTTTTT
>NA|TRBV6-2/TRBV6-3|NA|TRBJ1-1
CASSAPGHRDTEAFF
TGTGCCAGCAGTGCCCCCGGACATAGGGACACTGAAGCTTTCTTT
>many|TRBV6-1|TRBD2|TRBJ2-1
CASRTSGTQNEQFF
TGTGCCAGCAGGACTAGCGGGACTCAGAATGAGCAGTTCTTC
>few|TRBV7-2|NA|TRBJ2-2
CAITALTGELFF
TGTGCCATCACCGCCCTCACCGGGGAGCTGTTTTTT
>many|TRBV12-3/TRBV12-4|TRBD1|TRBJ2-7
CASSISPGTASYEQYF
TGTGCCAGCAGTATCAGCCCCGGGACAGCCTCCTACGAGCAGTACTTC
>NA|TRBV3-1|TRBD1|TRBJ2-5
CASSQKIRDSRRTTQYF
TGTGCCAGCAGCCAAAAAATCCGGGACAGCCGACGTACGACCCAGTACTTC
>NA|TRBV3-1|NA|TRBJ1-5
CASSQEPQPNQPQHF
TGTGCCAGCAGCCAAGAACCCCAGCCCAATCAGCCCCAGCATTTT
>NA|TRBV7-3|TRBD2|TRBJ2-5
CASRPRSSGAETQYF
TGTGCCAGCAGACCTAGGTCGAGCGGGGCAGAGACCCAGTACTTC
>few|TRBV28|NA|TRBJ2-7
CASSQPETGTREQYF
TGTGCCAGCAGTCAGCCCGAGACGGGGACTCGCGAGCAGTACTTC
>few|TRBV29-1|NA|TRBJ1-1
CSVEGRGDAFF
TGCAGCGTTGAGGGGAGAGGGGACGCTTTCTTT
>NA|TRBV20-1|NA|TRBJ2-7
CSAFDRLMPYEQYF
TGCAGTGCTTTTGACAGGTTGATGCCCTACGAGCAGTACTTC
>many|TRBV9|TRBD2|TRBJ2-5
CASSASGIQETQYF
TGTGCCAGCAGCGCTAGCGGGATCCAAGAGACCCAGTACTTC
>many|TRBV7-9|NA|TRBJ1-2
CASSLGQTPNYGYTF
TGTGCCAGCAGCTTAGGACAGACACCTAACTATGGCTACACCTTC
>NA|TRBV4-1|TRBD2|TRBJ2-6
CASSPGGAAGANVLTF
TGCGCCAGCAGCCCCGGGGGGGCAGCTGGGGCCAACGTCCTGACTTTC
>NA|TRBV7-9|NA|TRBJ1-1
CASSLAVENTEAFF
TGTGCCAGCAGCTTAGCAGTCGAGAACACTGAAGCTTTCTTT
>many|TRBV29-1|NA|TRBJ1-1
CSVEGSLLGTEAFF
TGCAGCGTTGAGGGGTCGCTACTGGGGACTGAAGCTTTCTTT
>many|TRBV27|TRBD2|TRBJ2-3
CASSRRGLASPSTDTQYF
TGTGCCAGCAGCCGCAGAGGACTAGCGTCTCCTAGCACAGATACGCAGTATTTT
>NA|TRBV4-1|NA|TRBJ2-7
CASSQEGVGHEQYF
TGCGCCAGCAGCCAAGAAGGGGTTGGCCACGAGCAGTACTTC
>few|TRBV2|NA|TRBJ1-4
CASSGTESTNEKLFF
TGTGCCAGTTCTGGGACCGAATCAACTAATGAAAAACTGTTTTTT
>NA|TRBV6-1|NA|TRBJ2-1
CASSPRRGALGEQFF
TGTGCCAGCAGCCCCCGGAGGGGGGCCTTAGGTGAGCAGTTCTTC
>NA|TRBV20-1|NA|TRBJ2-5
CSASPGTQETQYF
TGCAGTGCTAGCCCCGGGACCCAAGAGACCCAGTACTTC
>many|TRBV29-1|NA|TRBJ2-7
CSVQISSYEQYF
TGCAGCGTTCAGATCAGCTCCTACGAGCAGTACTTC
>NA|TRBV27|TRBD1|TRBJ2-7
CASSSRDRAPYEQYF
TGTGCCAGCAGTAGCCGGGACAGGGCTCCCTACGAGCAGTACTTC